Described below is a single T cell receptor beta chain sequence and its context. As yet, its antigen is unknown. The repertoire was sequenced with immunoSEQ multiplex PCR; TCRdb's copy has only in-frame clones and lacks some. The sample carries 5,600 or so clones, about 82% recorded once. The sample's time point: 2015-2016 season, pre-vaccination. This entry is derived from a study of follicular helper T cells after annual influenza vaccination. Trimming left V 6 bases short and J 7 bases short, with 13 bases between. Germline V gene sequence: CDR1 MNHNS, CDR2 SASEGT. CDR3 length equals 13 residues. Study-wide results and caveats: Undersampling of the much larger non-cTfh compartments could not be excluded for influenza clone enrichment.

The chain is built from TRBV6-1 and TRBJ2-1, with D possibly TRBD1 on 6 matching bases. This receptor was taken from an adult who received the influenza vaccine. This specimen was CXCR5- memory CD4+ T cells sorted from blood, taken on the day of influenza vaccination. The CDR3 bases are TGTGCCAGCAGGGCCGGGACACTGAATGAGCAGTTCTTC. Translating it yields CASRAGTLNEQFF.